This TCR beta chain was profiled in a study of T cell responses to AZD1222 COVID-19 vaccine. Study findings and constraints: After the peak T cell response, and only then, were repertoires sampled. Donor demographics were predominantly white British with a female majority; clonal diversity may be underestimated. The study found Spike-specific TCR breadth and depth rose after two AZD1222 doses.

Produced via immunoSEQ multiplex PCR; TCRdb's table is partial and in-frame only. The sample lists some 200,000 clones, over 80% occurring once. About this clone: Its antigen remains unidentified.

CDR1 SEHNR and CDR2 FQNEAQ come from the germline V gene (reference sequence). This CDR3 has 14 amino acids. V shed 5 bases, J shed 3 bases, and the junction held 6 bases outside the gene matches. The chain combines TRBV7-9 with TRBJ2-7, with TRBD1 matching over 8 bases. The sequence derives from an adult in good health. The sequencing here drew on peripheral blood, taken on day 0 of AZD1222 vaccination. Written as DNA, the CDR3 is TGTGCCAGCAGCACCCGACAGGGGAACTACGAGCAGTACTTC. Protein: CASSTRQGNYEQYF.